What follows are 18 T cell receptor beta chains derived from one specimen sequenced in a study of control samples from healthy donors and cancer patients. TCRdb keeps only in-frame clones here, not all; method: immunoSEQ multiplex PCR. The sample yields about 85,000 clones, about 89% seen once. The material sequenced was blood. These receptors originate from a woman between 55 and 75 years old in good health.

Turning to this clone: Other DNA sequences from this sample encode an identical CDR3 as well. The rearrangement links TRBV5-1 to TRBJ1-1; unclear D gene. This CDR3 region has 14 residues. Germline V gene lookup returns CDR1 SGHRS and CDR2 YFSETQ. Trimming took 0 bases from V and 1 from J, leaving 7 bases between them. As DNA, the CDR3 is TGCGCCAGCAGCTTGGCCTCCGGGAACACTGAAGCTTTCTTT. Its translation: CASSLASGNTEAFF.

The rearrangement joins TRBV9 to TRBJ2-5; the D gene could be TRBD1 or TRBD2 (5 bases each). CDR3 length: 16 amino acids. Trimming cost V 3 bases and J 2 bases, with 17 bases left between them. Germline CDR1 and CDR2: SGDLS and YYNGEE. CDR3 nucleotide sequence: TGTGCCAGCAGCGCTACATCATGGGGACCTCAAGAGACCCAGTACTTC. Translation: CASSATSWGPQETQYF. The variable domain in full, completed from reference TRBV9 and TRBJ2-5, reads DSGVTQTPKHLITATGQRVTLRCSPRSGDLSVYWYQQSLDQGLQFLIQYYNGEERAKGNILERFSAQQFPDLHSELNLSSLELGDSALYFCASSATSWGPQETQYFGPGTRLLVL.

The chain has TRBV28 and TRBJ2-1, with D possibly being TRBD1 (6 bases). This CDR3 region has 15 residues. V lost 4 bases to trimming and J lost 8 bases, with 18 bases between them. From germline, CDR1 is MDHEN and CDR2 SYDVKM. The DNA of the CDR3 is TGTGCCAGCAGTTCTCGACAGGCAAGGGTTGATGAGCAGTTCTTC. As protein: CASSSRQARVDEQFF.

The rearrangement joins TRBV5-1 to TRBJ2-4; 9 bases agree with TRBD1. Trimming took 5 bases from V and 1 from J; bases not matched to a gene: 13. The germline gives CDR1 SGHRS, CDR2 YFSETQ. There are 18 residues in the CDR3. CDR3 in DNA: TGCGCCAGCAGTTCGACAGGGGGACCTGAGATGGCCAAAAACATTCAGTACTTC. Encoded protein: CASSSTGGPEMAKNIQYF.

The chain carries TRBV20-1 and TRBJ2-7, with D unresolved. Germline loops: CDR1 DFQATT, CDR2 SNEGSKA (reference sequence). This CDR3 has 15 amino acids. Trimming took off 3 bases at V and 0 bases at J, with 15 bases between the two ends. CDR3 loop: CSASQAERPSYEQYF. The CDR3 DNA reads as TGCAGTGCTAGTCAAGCCGAGCGCCCCTCCTACGAGCAGTACTTC.

CDR3 in amino acids: CASGRGQGNNEQFF. Here the CDR3 DNA reads TGTGCCAGCGGCAGGGGGCAGGGGAACAATGAGCAGTTCTTC. The chain has TRBV11-2 and TRBJ2-1; the match to TRBD1 covers 8 bases. This CDR3 comprises 14 residues. V gave up 8 bases and J gave up 5 bases; unmatched junction bases: 8. CDR1 is SGHAT and CDR2 is FQNNGV in the germline V gene. The full variable domain, rest sourced from reference TRBV11-2 and TRBJ2-1, is EAGVAQSPRYKIIEKRQSVAFWCNPISGHATLYWYQQILGQGPKLLIQFQNNGVVDDSQLPKDRFSAERLKGVDSTLKIQPAKLEDSAVYLCASGRGQGNNEQFFGPGTRLTVL.

Here the CDR3 DNA reads TGTGCCAGCAGTGAAGGGACAATCTACGAGCAGTACTTC. As protein: CASSEGTIYEQYF. The chain has TRBV25-1 and TRBJ2-7; possible D gene TRBD1, 6 bases. The V and J ends lost 2 bases and 3 bases respectively, with 8 bases between them. Germline V CDR1 and CDR2: MGHDK, SYGVNS. The CDR3 is 13 residues long.

The chain recombines TRBV5-5 with TRBJ1-1; no clear D. The V and J ends lost 0 bases and 1 base respectively, with 7 bases between them. From germline, CDR1 is SGHKS and CDR2 YYEKEE (reference sequence). This CDR3 region has 14 residues. CDR3 region: CASSLAPGNTEAFF. Written as DNA, the CDR3 is TGTGCCAGCAGCTTGGCCCCGGGGAACACTGAAGCTTTCTTT.

This clone showed up just once. The chain combines TRBV6-5 with TRBJ2-7, with D possibly matching TRBD2 (6 bases). The CDR3 spans 14 residues. Germline lookup yields CDR1 MNHEY and CDR2 SVGAGI. Trimming removed 6 bases at V and 2 bases at J, with 14 bases between. The CDR3 here is CASRRTGSTYEQYF. DNA of the CDR3: TGTGCCAGCAGAAGGACCGGGAGTACCTACGAGCAGTACTTC.

The chain uses TRBV5-1 and TRBJ2-5; 8 bases are shared with TRBD1. Germline CDR1 and CDR2: SGHRS and YFSETQ. Losses at the gene ends were 0 bases for V and 3 bases for J; bases not matched to a gene: 7. The CDR3 is made up of 16 amino acids. CDR3 nucleotides: TGCGCCAGCAGCTTGGGTGGACAGGGAATGGAAGAGACCCAGTACTTC. It is translated as CASSLGGQGMEETQYF.

The chain links TRBV7-2 to TRBJ1-3; the D is unclear. Deletions cut 3 bases from V and 5 bases from J, with 17 bases between. CDR3 size: 16 residues. Germline CDR1 and CDR2: SGHTA and FQGNSA. The CDR3 DNA reads as TGTGCCAGCAGCTTGGTTGCGGCACTTCAACGAAACACCATATATTTT. Its translation: CASSLVAALQRNTIYF.

This clone was seen just once. The V and J genes are TRBV23-1 and TRBJ1-6; 7 bases are a match to TRBD1. TRBV23-1 is an ORF, with its function uncertain. The J segment lost 9 bases and the V segment lost 0 bases, leaving 11 bases of the junction unmatched. The CDR3 has 17 residues. CDR3 in DNA: TGCGCCAGCAGTCAATCCCTATTACAGGGGCAGTGTTCACCCCTCCACTTT. Protein product: CASSQSLLQGQCSPLHF.

CDR3 nucleotide sequence: TGTGCCAGCAGCGACACTTACCGGACAGGTCACGAGACCCAGTACTTC. Translated, it gives CASSDTYRTGHETQYF. This chain connects TRBV6-2 or TRBV6-3 to TRBJ2-5; TRBD1 matches 7 bases. J was trimmed by 5 bases and V by 6 bases; bases with no gene match: 15. The CDR3 length is 16 residues. Germline V gene data show CDR1 as MNHEY and CDR2 as SVGEGT.

V is TRBV2 and J is TRBJ1-5, with D hard to call. V was cut by 0 bases and J by 13 bases, with 13 bases left in between. This CDR3 is 13 amino acids long. Germline CDR1 and CDR2: SNHLY and FYNNEI. The CDR3 DNA reads as TGTGCCAGCAGTGAAGCGGGCGGCAGGAAACAGCATTTT. This codes for CASSEAGGRKQHF.

This clone occurred a few times. This rearrangement joins TRBV7-2 to TRBJ2-3, with TRBD2 matching 12 bases. Germline CDR1 SGHTA, CDR2 FQGNSA. The CDR3 runs to 18 residues. J was trimmed by 7 bases and V by 0 bases; bases with no gene match: 11. Here the CDR3 reads CASSLALSLAGGPNTQYF. In DNA, the CDR3 is TGTGCCAGCAGCTTAGCGCTCAGTCTAGCGGGAGGGCCAAATACGCAGTATTTT.

The V gene is TRBV28, the J gene TRBJ2-7; 10 positions agree with TRBD2. Per germline, CDR1 MDHEN and CDR2 SYDVKM. This CDR3 comprises 15 residues. V gave up 2 bases and J gave up 5 bases; unmatched junction bases: 6. The chain's CDR3 is CASSLHVLAGDEQYF. The CDR3 DNA reads as TGTGCCAGCAGTTTACATGTCCTAGCGGGAGACGAGCAGTACTTC. The complete variable domain, with remaining parts taken from reference TRBV28 and TRBJ2-7, reads DVKVTQSSRYLVKRTGEKVFLECVQDMDHENMFWYRQDPGLGLRLIYFSYDVKMKEKGDIPEGYSVSREKKERFSLILESASTNQTSMYLCASSLHVLAGDEQYFGPGTRLTVT.

The chain carries TRBV29-1 and TRBJ2-3; 10 bases fit TRBD1. Germline CDR1 SQVTM, CDR2 ANQGSEA. The CDR3 length is 15 residues. The ends lost 3 bases at V and 3 bases at J; junction bases unmatched: 6. The CDR3 DNA reads TGCAGCGTTGACCCGACAGGGGGCTCGACAGATACGCAGTATTTT. As protein: CSVDPTGGSTDTQYF.

The V and J genes are TRBV2 and TRBJ1-6; tentatively, D is TRBD1 (6 bases). Germline lookup yields CDR1 SNHLY and CDR2 FYNNEI. Trimming left V 0 bases short and J 6 bases short, with 9 bases between. The CDR3 loop spans 15 amino acids. Here the CDR3 reads CASSEAAGANSPLHF. The CDR3 DNA is TGTGCCAGCAGTGAAGCGGCAGGGGCTAATTCACCCCTCCACTTT. Full variable domain (missing parts from reference TRBV2 and TRBJ1-6): EPEVTQTPSHQVTQMGQEVILRCVPISNHLYFYWYRQILGQKVEFLVSFYNNEISEKSEIFDDQFSVERPDGSNFTLKIRSTKLEDSAMYFCASSEAAGANSPLHFGNGTRLTVT.